This T cell receptor (beta chain) was observed in a study of identical twins. Study results and limitations: Where out-of-frame alpha sequences were twin-shared, they showed excess low generation probability. Excess sharing between twins was weaker in beta out-of-frame sequences.

Trimming removed 6 bases from V and 2 bases from J, with 8 bases in between. The germline V gene has CDR1 SQVTM and CDR2 ANQGSEA. CDR3 length: 13 amino acids. This clonotype occurred many times. Its antigen is as yet unknown. A universal primer site came from template switching; cDNA carried unique molecular identifiers. TCRdb analysed the 5' RACE reads with MiXCR anew, one entry per CDR3 protein. The sample shows around 240,000 distinct CDR3 sequences, roughly a tenth of them seen only once. The V gene is TRBV29-1, the J gene TRBJ2-6; D ambiguous. What was sequenced was memory T cells sorted from blood. This receptor was identified in a man aged 50 to 60 in good health. The CDR3 DNA sequence: TGCAGCGTCACACAGACTGGGGCCAACGTCCTGACTTTC. It yields the protein CSVTQTGANVLTF.